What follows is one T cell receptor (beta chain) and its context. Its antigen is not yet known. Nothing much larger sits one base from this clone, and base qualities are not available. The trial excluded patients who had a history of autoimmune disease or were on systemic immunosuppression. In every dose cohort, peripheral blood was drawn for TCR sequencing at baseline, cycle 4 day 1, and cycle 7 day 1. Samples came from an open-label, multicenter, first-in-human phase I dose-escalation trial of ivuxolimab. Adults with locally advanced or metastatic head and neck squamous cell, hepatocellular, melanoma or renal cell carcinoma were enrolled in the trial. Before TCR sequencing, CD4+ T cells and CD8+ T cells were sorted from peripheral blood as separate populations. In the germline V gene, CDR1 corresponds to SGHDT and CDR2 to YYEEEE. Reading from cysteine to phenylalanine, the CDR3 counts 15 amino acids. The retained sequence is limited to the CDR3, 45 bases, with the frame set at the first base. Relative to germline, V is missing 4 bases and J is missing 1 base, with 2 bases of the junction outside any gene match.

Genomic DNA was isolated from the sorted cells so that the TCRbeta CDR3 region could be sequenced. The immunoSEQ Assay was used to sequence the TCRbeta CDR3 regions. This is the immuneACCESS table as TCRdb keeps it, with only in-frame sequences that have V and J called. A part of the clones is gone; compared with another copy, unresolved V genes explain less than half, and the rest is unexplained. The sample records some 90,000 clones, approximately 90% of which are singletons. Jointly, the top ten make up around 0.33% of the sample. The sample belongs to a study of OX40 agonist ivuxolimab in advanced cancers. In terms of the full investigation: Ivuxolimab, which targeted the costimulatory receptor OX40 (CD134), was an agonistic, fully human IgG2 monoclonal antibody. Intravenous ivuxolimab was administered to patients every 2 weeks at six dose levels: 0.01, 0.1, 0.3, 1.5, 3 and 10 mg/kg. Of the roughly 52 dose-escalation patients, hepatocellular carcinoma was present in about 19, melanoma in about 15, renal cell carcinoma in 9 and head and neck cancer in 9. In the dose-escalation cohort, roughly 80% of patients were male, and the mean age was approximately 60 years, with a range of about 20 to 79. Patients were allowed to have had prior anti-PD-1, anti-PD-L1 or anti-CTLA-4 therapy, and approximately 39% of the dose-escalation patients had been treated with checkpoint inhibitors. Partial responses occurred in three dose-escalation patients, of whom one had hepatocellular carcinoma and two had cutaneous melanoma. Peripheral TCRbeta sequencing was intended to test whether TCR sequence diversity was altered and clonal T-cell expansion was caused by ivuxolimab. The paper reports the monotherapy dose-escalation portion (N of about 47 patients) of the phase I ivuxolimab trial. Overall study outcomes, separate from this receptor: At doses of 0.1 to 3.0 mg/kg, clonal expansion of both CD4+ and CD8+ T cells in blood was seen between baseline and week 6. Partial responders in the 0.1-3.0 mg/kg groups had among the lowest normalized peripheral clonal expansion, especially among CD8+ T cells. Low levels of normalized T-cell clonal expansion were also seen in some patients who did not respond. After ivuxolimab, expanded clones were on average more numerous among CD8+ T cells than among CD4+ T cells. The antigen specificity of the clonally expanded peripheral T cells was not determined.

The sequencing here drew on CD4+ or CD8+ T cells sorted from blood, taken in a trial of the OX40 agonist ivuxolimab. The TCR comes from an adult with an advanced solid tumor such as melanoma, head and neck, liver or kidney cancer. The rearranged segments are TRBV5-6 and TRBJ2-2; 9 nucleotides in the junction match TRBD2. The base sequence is TGTGCCAGCAGCCCTAGCGGGATGAACACCGGGGAGCTGTTTTTT. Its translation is CASSPSGMNTGELFF.